This TCR beta chain was recovered during a study of blood T cell repertoires in COVID-19. In germline, CDR1 is SEHNR, CDR2 FQNEAQ (reference sequence). The CDR3 runs 12 residues. Trimming pared 5 bases from V and 10 bases from J, leaving 15 bases between. Authors' methods: Scientists estimated how many nucleated cells there were by amplifying reference gene primers. Generated by immunoSEQ multiplex PCR, the TCRdb table keeps only in-frame clones and is missing some. D and trimming come from the DNA, and the V and J calls and clone size come from that table. This table has about 130,000 clones, 70% to 90% appearing once.

V and J are TRBV7-9 and TRBJ2-7, with a weak D call TRBD1 (5 bases). This sequence was found in a woman between 50 and 59 years old who had recovered from COVID-19. Sequenced: peripheral blood. The CDR3 region has the DNA TGTGCCAGCAGCCACTCGTCAGGGCCCCAGTACTTC. This encodes CASSHSSGPQYF.